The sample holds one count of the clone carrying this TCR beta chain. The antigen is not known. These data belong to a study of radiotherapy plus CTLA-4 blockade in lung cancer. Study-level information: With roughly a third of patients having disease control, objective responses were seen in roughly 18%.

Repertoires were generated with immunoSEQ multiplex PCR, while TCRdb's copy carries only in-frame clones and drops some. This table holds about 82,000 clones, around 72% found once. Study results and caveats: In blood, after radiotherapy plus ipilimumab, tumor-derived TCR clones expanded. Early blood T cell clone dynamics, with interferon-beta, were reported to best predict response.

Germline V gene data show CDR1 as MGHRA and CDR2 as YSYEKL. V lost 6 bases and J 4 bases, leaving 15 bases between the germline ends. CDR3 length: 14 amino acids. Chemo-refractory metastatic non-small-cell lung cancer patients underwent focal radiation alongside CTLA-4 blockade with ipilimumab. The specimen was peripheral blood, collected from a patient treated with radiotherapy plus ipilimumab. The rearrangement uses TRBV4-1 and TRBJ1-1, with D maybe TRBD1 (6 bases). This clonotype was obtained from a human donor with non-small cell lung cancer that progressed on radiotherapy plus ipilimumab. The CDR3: CASSQGMEGTEAFF. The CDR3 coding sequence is TGCGCCAGCAGTCAGGGGATGGAGGGCACTGAAGCTTTCTTT.